This is a list of T cell receptor beta chains from one sample in a study of control samples from healthy donors and cancer patients. Profiling relied on immunoSEQ multiplex PCR, and the TCRdb table lists in-frame clones only, not all of them. The sample holds 170,000 or so clones; 80% to 95% are singletons and the top ten take roughly 1.6%. Sample: blood. All receptors derive from a man between 18 and 29 years old in good health. The CDR3 runs from the conserved cysteine through the conserved F or W. D genes are given only for firm matches. Clone size, where shown, is once, few, many, or a class for clones that have expanded.

v_call	d_call	j_call	clone_size	cdr3_nt	cdr3_aa
TRBV5-5	TRBD2	TRBJ2-7	.	TGTGCCAGCAGCTTAACTAGCGGGGGGACCTACGAGCAGTACTTC	CASSLTSGGTYEQYF
TRBV6-5	.	TRBJ2-3	.	TGTGCCAGCCGCTGGACGGGACTTGACACAGATACGCAGTATTTT	CASRWTGLDTDTQYF
TRBV19	.	TRBJ1-1	.	TGTGCCAGTAGTATAGACAAACGACCCCTACCGGACGGGGGGAACACTGAAGCTTTCTTT	CASSIDKRPLPDGGNTEAFF
TRBV12-2	.	TRBJ2-3	.	TGTGCAAGTCGCTCCGGTTTGGGGGGCACAGATACGCAGTATTTT	CASRSGLGGTDTQYF
TRBV7-3	.	TRBJ1-1	.	TGTGCCAGCAGCTTAAGCGGGGGGCGCAACACTGAAGCTTTCTTT	CASSLSGGRNTEAFF
TRBV6-5	.	TRBJ2-5	.	TGTGCCAGCAGTTATACAGGGTGGGAGACCCAGTACTTC	CASSYTGWETQYF
TRBV18	TRBD1	TRBJ1-6	.	TGTGCCAGCTCACCCTACTCGACAGGGACCTCACCCCTCCACTTT	CASSPYSTGTSPLHF
TRBV6-6	TRBD2	TRBJ2-5	.	TGTGCCAGCAGTTCACAGCGGGGGCAAGAGACCCAGTACTTC	CASSSQRGQETQYF
TRBV5-1	.	TRBJ2-1	.	TGCGCCAGCAGCTTGGCATCGGGGAGCTCCTACAATGAGCAGTTCTTC	CASSLASGSSYNEQFF
TRBV25-1	.	TRBJ1-1	.	TGTGCCAGCAGTGAGATGGTCGCCGGTGAAGCTTTCTTT	CASSEMVAGEAFF
TRBV7-8	.	TRBJ2-1	.	TGTGCCAGCAGCTTAGACAGAATCAATGAGCAGTTCTTC	CASSLDRINEQFF
TRBV5-1	TRBD1	TRBJ2-1	.	TGCGCCAGCAGCTTGGGGGACAGGGTAGCCTATGAGCAGTTCTTC	CASSLGDRVAYEQFF
TRBV27	.	TRBJ2-7	.	TGTGCCAGCAGTTTATCGTCGGGTTACTCCTACGAGCAGTACTTC	CASSLSSGYSYEQYF
TRBV6-5	.	TRBJ2-7	.	TGTGCCTCGAATAGGGGCAGTTGGGAGCAGTACTTC	CASNRGSWEQYF
TRBV9	TRBD1	TRBJ1-4	.	TGTGCCAGCAGCCCCGGGACAGCAACTAATGAAAAACTGTTTTTT	CASSPGTATNEKLFF
TRBV2	TRBD1	TRBJ1-4	.	TGTGCCAGCAACAGGGGGCTCTGGAGAAATGAAAAACTGTTTTTT	CASNRGLWRNEKLFF
TRBV10-2	.	TRBJ2-3	.	TGCGCCAGCAGTGAGAATACGGCAGATACGCAGTATTTT	CASSENTADTQYF
TRBV2	.	TRBJ1-4	.	TGTGCCAGCAGTGAAAGTCCGACAGGAATTAATGAAAAACTGTTTTTT	CASSESPTGINEKLFF
TRBV5-5	TRBD1	TRBJ1-5	few	TGTGCCAGCAGCTCCATAGACAGGGGCGGCCAGCCCCAGCATTTT	CASSSIDRGGQPQHF
TRBV5-1	TRBD1	TRBJ2-2	.	TGCGCCAGCAGCTTAATCCGGACAGGGGAGAACACCGGGGAGCTGTTTTTT	CASSLIRTGENTGELFF
TRBV9	.	TRBJ1-1	.	TGTGCCAGCAGCGTCGGCCAGGGGCGAGACACTGAAGCTTTCTTT	CASSVGQGRDTEAFF
TRBV6-1	.	TRBJ2-7	.	TGTGCCAGCAGTGAAGCAGGATCCCTATACGAGCAGTACTTC	CASSEAGSLYEQYF
TRBV9	TRBD2	TRBJ2-3	.	TGTGCCAGCAGCCCCGGACTAGCGGGGGCAGGCACAGATACGCAGTATTTT	CASSPGLAGAGTDTQYF
TRBV5-4	.	TRBJ2-5	.	TGTGCCAGCAGCTTGGGGGGATGGGAGACCCAGTACTTC	CASSLGGWETQYF
TRBV5-6	.	TRBJ2-7	.	TGTGCCAGCAGCTTGGCTAGGGACGAGCAGTACTTC	CASSLARDEQYF
TRBV9	.	TRBJ2-1	.	TGTGCCAGCAGCGTACCACGGGGCGATGAGCAGTTCTTC	CASSVPRGDEQFF
TRBV6-6	TRBD2	TRBJ2-1	.	TGTGCCAGCGGACGTAGCGGGGGGATCTACAATGAGCAGTTCTTC	CASGRSGGIYNEQFF
TRBV7-6	TRBD2	TRBJ2-7	.	TGTGCCAGCAGCTTAGTTGGGACTAGCGGGGGTTCCTACGAGCAGTACTTC	CASSLVGTSGGSYEQYF
TRBV29-1	TRBD2	TRBJ2-5	.	TGCAGCGTTTCACCCATCGGGGGGTGGAAAGAGACCCAGTACTTC	CSVSPIGGWKETQYF